This passage covers 12 T cell receptor beta chains from one sample sequenced in a study of sequential checkpoint blockade in melanoma. Sequencing used immunoSEQ multiplex PCR; TCRdb keeps in-frame clones, though not all of them. The sample yields fewer than 50,000 clones, over 75% seen once. Treatment: randomized to nivolumab then ipilimumab (arm A) or the reverse (arm B). This specimen consisted of CD8+ T cells sorted from blood (inferred from file names), obtained from a patient given nivolumab and ipilimumab in sequence. Receptors were obtained from a human donor with melanoma.

The table lists this clone with a count of one. V usage is TRBV7-9 and J usage is TRBJ2-2; 10 bases fit TRBD2. The junction had 7 bases not matched to a gene; V was cut back by 10 bases and J by 5 bases. CDR1 and CDR2 (germline): SEHNR, FQNEAQ (reference sequence). The CDR3 covers 14 residues. The CDR3 loop reads CATPLAGDTGELFF. For the CDR3, the DNA is TGTGCCACCCCCCTAGCGGGAGATACCGGGGAGCTGTTTTTT. The full variable domain, completed using reference TRBV7-9 and TRBJ2-2, is DTGVSQNPRHKITKRGQNVTFRCDPISEHNRLYWYRQTLGQGPEFLTYFQNEAQLEKSRLLSDRFSAERPKGSFSTLEIQRTEQGDSAMYLCATPLAGDTGELFFGEGSRLTVL.

The gene calls are TRBV27 and TRBJ1-2; the D is unclear. The V and J ends lost 6 bases and 3 bases respectively, with 14 bases between them. From germline, CDR1 is MNHEY and CDR2 SMNVEV (reference sequence). The CDR3 loop spans 14 amino acids. The CDR3, as DNA: TGTGCCAGCAGAATACGGGAGAACTACTATGGCTACACCTTC. This codes for CASRIRENYYGYTF.

The V call is TRBV6-6, the J call TRBJ2-7, with D perhaps TRBD2 (7 bases). Trimming stripped 0 bases from V and 7 bases from J, with 13 bases between. The CDR3 is 14 residues long. Germline V lookup: CDR1 MNHNY, CDR2 SVGAGI (reference sequence). DNA for the CDR3: TGTGCCAGCAGTTACTCCACGGGGGGCCCGGAGCAGTACTTC. Translated: CASSYSTGGPEQYF.

The chain links TRBV27 to TRBJ2-1; 13 nucleotides line up with TRBD2. This CDR3 is 14 amino acids long. V lost 5 bases and J lost 7; bases outside the gene matches: 2. Germline values: CDR1 MNHEY, CDR2 SMNVEV (reference sequence). CDR3 sequence (DNA): TGTGCCAGCAGTCGACTAGCGGGAGGAAATGAGCAGTTCTTC. The encoded protein is CASSRLAGGNEQFF.

The chain links TRBV29-1 to TRBJ1-1; D gene unclear. CDR3 size: 13 residues. CDR1 and CDR2 from the germline V gene are SQVTM and ANQGSEA. This CDR3 is CSTTGLLNTEAFF. In DNA form, the CDR3 reads TGCAGTACCACCGGTTTATTAAACACTGAAGCTTTCTTT.

The CDR3 reads CASSSNQGLADTQYF. CDR3 in DNA: TGCGCCAGCAGCTCCAACCAGGGGCTAGCAGATACGCAGTATTTT. The chain uses TRBV5-1 and TRBJ2-3; weak D call: TRBD1 (6 bases). CDR3 length: 15 amino acids. Germline-derived CDR1 and CDR2 are SGHRS and YFSETQ. V lost 3 bases and J 4 bases, leaving 15 bases between the germline ends.

This chain connects TRBV13 to TRBJ2-7; the match to TRBD2 covers 9 bases. Germline V CDR1 and CDR2: PRHDT, FYEKMQ (reference sequence). J gave up 6 bases and V 4 bases, and 28 bases lay outside the gene matches. This CDR3 region has 21 residues. In nucleotides, the CDR3 is TGTGCCAGCAGCTCCCTAGGTGTGGGCAGGGGGATTAGGGGACTAGCTTCCGAGCAGTACTTC. It specifies CASSSLGVGRGIRGLASEQYF.

J is TRBJ1-1 and V is TRBV2; possibly TRBD1 for D (6 bases). Germline-derived CDR1 and CDR2 are SNHLY and FYNNEI. The CDR3 sequence is 14 residues long. Trimming left V 5 bases short and J 0 bases short, with 10 bases between. Written as DNA, the CDR3 is TGTGCCAGCAGTCGGGGACATATGAACACTGAAGCTTTCTTT. Translated: CASSRGHMNTEAFF.

The V call is TRBV5-1, the J call TRBJ2-3; TRBD1 might be the D (5 bases). In germline, CDR1 is SGHRS, CDR2 YFSETQ. With 1 base removed from V and 3 bases from J, the gap between germline ends came to 12 bases. The CDR3 length is 15 residues. CDR3 region: CASSLYGRVTDTQYF. The CDR3 nucleotides read TGCGCCAGCAGCTTGTATGGCAGGGTTACAGATACGCAGTATTTT.

The chain is built from TRBV1 and TRBJ2-5; no check of the table's D call, TRBD1, against the DNA was made. TRBV1 is a documented pseudogene. The CDR3 runs 14 residues. The CDR3 DNA follows: TGCACCAGCAGCGCCTTGGGGCCTCAAGAGACCCAGTACTTC. Translated, it gives CTSSALGPQETQYF.

This clone is a singleton in its sample. This chain joins TRBV4-1 and TRBJ2-3, with D perhaps matching TRBD2 (5 bases). The CDR3 spans 14 residues. V was clipped by 7 bases and J by 0 bases, with 11 bases between them. Germline-derived CDR1 and CDR2 are MGHRA and YSYEKL. The CDR3 spells CASTFAGSTDTQYF. The CDR3 coding sequence is TGCGCCAGCACTTTCGCGGGTAGCACAGATACGCAGTATTTT.

This chain joins TRBV7-9 and TRBJ2-7; TRBD1 aligns across 12 bases. Germline V gene sequence: CDR1 SEHNR, CDR2 FQNEAQ (reference sequence). J was trimmed by 7 bases and V by 4 bases; bases with no gene match: 8. The CDR3 has 15 amino acids. In nucleotides, the CDR3 is TGTGCCAGCAGCTCCCCGGGACAGGGGGCGCGGGAGCAGTACGTC. Translating gives CASSSPGQGAREQYV.